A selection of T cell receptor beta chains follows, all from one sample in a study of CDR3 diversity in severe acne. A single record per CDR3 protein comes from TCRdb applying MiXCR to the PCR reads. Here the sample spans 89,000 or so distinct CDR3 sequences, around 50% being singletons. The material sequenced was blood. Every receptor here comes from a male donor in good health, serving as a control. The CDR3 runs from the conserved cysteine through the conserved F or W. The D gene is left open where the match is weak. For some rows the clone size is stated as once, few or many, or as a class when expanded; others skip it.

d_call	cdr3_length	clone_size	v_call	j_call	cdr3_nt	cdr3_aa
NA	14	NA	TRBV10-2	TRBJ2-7	TGCGCCAGCTATGAACAGGGCACCTCCTACGAGCAGTACTTC	CASYEQGTSYEQYF
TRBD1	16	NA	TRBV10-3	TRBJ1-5	TGTGCCATCAGTACCGGGACAGCGAATAGCAATCAGCCCCAGCATTTT	CAISTGTANSNQPQHF
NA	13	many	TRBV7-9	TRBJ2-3	TGTGCCAGCAGCCCCGGGACATTTAATACGCAGTATTTT	CASSPGTFNTQYF
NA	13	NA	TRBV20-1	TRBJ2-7	TGCAGTGCGTTACTAGCCGGGACCTACGAGCAGTACTTC	CSALLAGTYEQYF
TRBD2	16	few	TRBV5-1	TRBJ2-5	TGCGCCAGCAGCTTGGCCTCGACTAGCGGGATTGAGACCCAGTACTTC	CASSLASTSGIETQYF
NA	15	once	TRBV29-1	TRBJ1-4	TGCAGCGTTGAAGGGCAAGGGGATCGGAATGAAAAACTGTTTTTT	CSVEGQGDRNEKLFF
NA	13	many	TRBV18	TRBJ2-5	TGTGCCAGCTCACCACCAGGGGAAGAGACCCAGTACTTC	CASSPPGEETQYF
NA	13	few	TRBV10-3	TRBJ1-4	TGTGCCATCAGGGGAGGGGAGGATGAAAAGCTGTCTTTT	CAIRGGEDEKLSF
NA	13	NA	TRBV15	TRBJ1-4	TGTGCCACCAGCAGCCAGGGATCGGAAAAACTGTTTTTT	CATSSQGSEKLFF
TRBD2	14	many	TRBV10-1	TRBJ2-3	TGCGCCAGCAAAAGGACTAGCAATGAAGATACGCAGTATTTT	CASKRTSNEDTQYF
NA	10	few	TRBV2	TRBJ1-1	TGTGCCAGCAGGAGCACTGAAGCTTTCTTT	CASRSTEAFF
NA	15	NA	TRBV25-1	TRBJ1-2	TGTGCCAGCAGTCCTCCGGGGCAGGGTAACTATGGCTGCACCTTC	CASSPPGQGNYGCTF
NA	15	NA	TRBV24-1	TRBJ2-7	TGTGCCACCAGTGATACAACAGGGCGCTGGTACGAGCAGTACTTC	CATSDTTGRWYEQYF
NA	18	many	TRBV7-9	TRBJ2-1	TGTGCCAGCAGCCAGCCAGGGGGCGGGGGGAGGGTTTACAATGAGCAGTTCTTC	CASSQPGGGGRVYNEQFF
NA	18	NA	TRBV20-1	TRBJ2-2	NA	CSARDRVEVEQYFGELFF
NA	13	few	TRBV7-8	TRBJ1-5	TGTGCCAGCAGCTCCCCGCCCGGCCAGCCCCAGCATTTT	CASSSPPGQPQHF
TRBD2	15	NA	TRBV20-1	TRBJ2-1	TGCAGTGCTCAGCCCGGGACTAGCGGGAGTGGTGGGCAGTTCTTC	CSAQPGTSGSGGQFF
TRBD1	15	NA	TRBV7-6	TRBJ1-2	TGTGCCAGCAGCTTAGACGTACAGGGGACTTATGGCTACACCTTC	CASSLDVQGTYGYTF
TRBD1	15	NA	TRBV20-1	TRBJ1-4	TGCAGTGCTAGTCCCGGACAGGGTAAAAGAGAAAAACTGTTTTTT	CSASPGQGKREKLFF
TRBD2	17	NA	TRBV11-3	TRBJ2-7	TGTGCCAGCAACTCCCGCGGCGTCAGCGGGAGGGCTTACGAGCAGTACTTC	CASNSRGVSGRAYEQYF
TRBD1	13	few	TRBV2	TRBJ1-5	TGTGCCAGCGGGACAGGGGGCAATCAGCCCCAGCATTTT	CASGTGGNQPQHF
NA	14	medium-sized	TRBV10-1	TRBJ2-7	TGCGCCAGCAGTGAGAGGGACACCGCTGGGGAGCAGTACTTC	CASSERDTAGEQYF
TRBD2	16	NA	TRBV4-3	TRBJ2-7	TGCGCCAGCAGCTTGGACGGGTCTAGCGGACCCTACGAGCAGTACTTC	CASSLDGSSGPYEQYF
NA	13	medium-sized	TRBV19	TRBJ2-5	TGTGCCAGTAGTTTCCGGCCCCAAGAGACCCAGTACTTC	CASSFRPQETQYF
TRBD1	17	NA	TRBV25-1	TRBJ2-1	TGTGTCGGCAGTGGCCCCCCCGGGACAGGGGGCTGTTGGGAGCAGTTCTTC	CVGSGPPGTGGCWEQFF
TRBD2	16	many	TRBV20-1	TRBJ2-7	TGCAGTGCTAGAGATCAAAGCGGGAAAAGCTCCTACGAGCAGTACTTC	CSARDQSGKSSYEQYF
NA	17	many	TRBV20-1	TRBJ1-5	TGCAGTGCTAGAAATTTGATCCGGCAGGATAGCAATCAGCCCCAGCATTTT	CSARNLIRQDSNQPQHF
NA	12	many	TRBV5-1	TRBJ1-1	TGCGCCTGCAGGGTAGGTGACACTGAAGCTTTCTTT	CACRVGDTEAFF
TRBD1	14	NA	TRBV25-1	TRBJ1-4	TGTGCCAGCAGTGGGGGACAGGGAGGAGAAAAACTGTTTTTT	CASSGGQGGEKLFF
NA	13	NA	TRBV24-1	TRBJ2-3	TGTGCCACCAGTGTAGGTAACACAGATACGCAGTATTTT	CATSVGNTDTQYF
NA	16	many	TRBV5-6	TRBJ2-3	TGTGCCAGCAGCGCCGGAGACAGACGGAAAACAGATACGCAGTATTTT	CASSAGDRRKTDTQYF
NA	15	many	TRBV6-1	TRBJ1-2	TGTGCCAGCAGTGAGGGGGGGGGGGGGACCTATGGCTACACCTTC	CASSEGGGGTYGYTF
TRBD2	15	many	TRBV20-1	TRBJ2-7	TGCAGTGCCACCCCCTTAGCGGGAGCGGCCCACGAGCAGTACTTC	CSATPLAGAAHEQYF
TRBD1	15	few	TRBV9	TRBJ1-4	TGTGCCAGCAGCCTCGGACAGGGGGCAGATGAAAAACTGTTTTTT	CASSLGQGADEKLFF
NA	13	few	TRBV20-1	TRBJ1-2	TGCAGTGCTAGGCCCGTAGGTTTGGGAGGCTACACCTTC	CSARPVGLGGYTF
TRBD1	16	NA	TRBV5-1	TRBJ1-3	TGCGCCAGCAGCTTTGGACAGGGGAGGTCTGGCTACACCATATATTTT	CASSFGQGRSGYTIYF
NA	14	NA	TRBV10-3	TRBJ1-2	TGTGCCATCAGTGAGTCCGGGGGCGAGCATGGCTACACCTTC	CAISESGGEHGYTF
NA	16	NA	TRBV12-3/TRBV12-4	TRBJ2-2	NA	CASGPLGEQYFGELFF
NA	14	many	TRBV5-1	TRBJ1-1	TGCGCCAGCAGCTTTGGGGGGGCCAGTACTGAAGCTTTCTTT	CASSFGGASTEAFF
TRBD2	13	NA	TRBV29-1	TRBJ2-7	TGCAGCGTAGCTAGCGGGAAGGGTAACGAGCAGTACTTC	CSVASGKGNEQYF
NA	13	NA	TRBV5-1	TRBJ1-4	TGCGCCAGCAGCCCCGGAGATAATGAAAAACTGTTTTTT	CASSPGDNEKLFF
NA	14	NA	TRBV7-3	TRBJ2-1	TGTGCCAGCAGCTTAAATCACCAGGACAATGAGCAGTTCTTC	CASSLNHQDNEQFF
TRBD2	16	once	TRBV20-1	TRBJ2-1	TGCAGTGCCAGCAGCTTAGACGGGACTAGCTACAATGAGCAGTTCTTC	CSASSLDGTSYNEQFF
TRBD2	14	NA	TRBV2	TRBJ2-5	TGTGCCAGCAGGAACCGACTAGCGGGAGAGACCCAGTACTTC	CASRNRLAGETQYF
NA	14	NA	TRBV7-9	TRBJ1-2	TGTGCCAGCAGCTTAGCATCGGGAGGGGCTGGCTACACCTTC	CASSLASGGAGYTF
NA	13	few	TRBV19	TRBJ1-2	TGTGCCAGTAGTTATCAAGCTAACTATGGCTACACCTTC	CASSYQANYGYTF
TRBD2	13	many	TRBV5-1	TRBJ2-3	TGCGCCAGCAGCCCAGCGGGGACAGATACGCAGTATTTT	CASSPAGTDTQYF
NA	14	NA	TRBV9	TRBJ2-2	TGTGCCAGCAGCCCTAGTCCGCGGACAGGGGAGCTGTTTTTT	CASSPSPRTGELFF
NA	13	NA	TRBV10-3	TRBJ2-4	TGTGCCATCAGTGACCCGGGGGTAAACATTCAGTACTTC	CAISDPGVNIQYF
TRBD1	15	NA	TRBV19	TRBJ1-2	TGTGCCAGTAGTATATCAGGGGGCGGTAACTATGGCTACACCTTC	CASSISGGGNYGYTF
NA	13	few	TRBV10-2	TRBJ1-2	TGCGCCAGCAGTGGTTTAGGCTTGTATGGCTACACCTTC	CASSGLGLYGYTF
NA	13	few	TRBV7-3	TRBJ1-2	TGTGCCAGCAGCTTTGGACCAACATATGGCTACACCTTC	CASSFGPTYGYTF
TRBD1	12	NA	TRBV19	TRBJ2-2	TGTGCCTGGAACAGGGGAACCGGGGAGCTGTTTTTT	CAWNRGTGELFF
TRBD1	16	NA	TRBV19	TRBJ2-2	TGTGCCAGTAGTAAGTGGGACAGGGGGAACACCGGGGAGCTGTTTTTT	CASSKWDRGNTGELFF